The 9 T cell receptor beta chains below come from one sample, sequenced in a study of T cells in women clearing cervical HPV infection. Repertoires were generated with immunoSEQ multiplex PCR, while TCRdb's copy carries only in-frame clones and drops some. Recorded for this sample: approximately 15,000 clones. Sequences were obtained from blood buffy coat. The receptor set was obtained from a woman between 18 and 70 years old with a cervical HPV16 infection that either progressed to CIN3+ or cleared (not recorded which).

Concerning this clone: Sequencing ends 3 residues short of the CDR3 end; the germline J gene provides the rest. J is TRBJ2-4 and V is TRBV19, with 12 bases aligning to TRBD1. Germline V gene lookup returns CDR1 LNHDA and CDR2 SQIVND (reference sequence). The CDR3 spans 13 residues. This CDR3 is CASRGDRGHGQYF. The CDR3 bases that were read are TGTGCCAGTCGGGGGGACAGGGGGCACGGT.

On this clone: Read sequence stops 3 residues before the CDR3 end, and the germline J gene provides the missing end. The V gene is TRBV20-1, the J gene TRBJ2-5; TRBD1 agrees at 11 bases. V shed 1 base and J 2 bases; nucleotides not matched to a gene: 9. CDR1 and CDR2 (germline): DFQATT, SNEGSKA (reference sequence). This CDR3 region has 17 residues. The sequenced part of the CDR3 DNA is TGCAGTGCTAGAGTGAGTGGGACAGGGGGTCGGCAAGAGACC. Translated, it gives CSARVSGTGGRQET. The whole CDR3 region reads CSARVSGTGGRQETQYF.

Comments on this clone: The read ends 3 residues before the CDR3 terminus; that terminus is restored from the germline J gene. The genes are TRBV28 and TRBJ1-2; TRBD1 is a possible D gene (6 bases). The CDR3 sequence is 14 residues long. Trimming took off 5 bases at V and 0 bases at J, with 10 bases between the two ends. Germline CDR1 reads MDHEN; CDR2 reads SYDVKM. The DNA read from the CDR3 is TGTGCCAGCAGTCCAGGGGCAGCTAACTATGGC. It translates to CASSPGAANYG. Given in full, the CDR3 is CASSPGAANYGYTF.

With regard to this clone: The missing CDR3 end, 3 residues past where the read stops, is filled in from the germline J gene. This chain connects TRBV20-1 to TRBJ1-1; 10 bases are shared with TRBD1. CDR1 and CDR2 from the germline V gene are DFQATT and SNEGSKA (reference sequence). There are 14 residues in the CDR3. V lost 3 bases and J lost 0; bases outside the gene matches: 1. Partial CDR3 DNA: TGCAGTGCTAGGACAGGGGGCATGAACACTGAA. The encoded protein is CSARTGGMNTE. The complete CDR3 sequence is CSARTGGMNTEAFF.

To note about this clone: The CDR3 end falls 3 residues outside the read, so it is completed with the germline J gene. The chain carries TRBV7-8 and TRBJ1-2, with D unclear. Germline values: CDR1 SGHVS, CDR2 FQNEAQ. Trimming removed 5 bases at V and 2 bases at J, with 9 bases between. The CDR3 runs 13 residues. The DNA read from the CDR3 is TGTGCCAGCAGCCCAGTAGCAAACTATGGC. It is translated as CASSPVANYG. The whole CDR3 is CASSPVANYGYTF.

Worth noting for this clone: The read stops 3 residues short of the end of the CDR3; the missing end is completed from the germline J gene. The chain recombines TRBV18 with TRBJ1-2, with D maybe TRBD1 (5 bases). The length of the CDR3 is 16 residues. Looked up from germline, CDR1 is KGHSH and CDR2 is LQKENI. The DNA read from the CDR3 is TGTGCCAGCTCACCACCGACTCTCCCTAGGGGAAACATC. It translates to CASSPPTLPRGNI. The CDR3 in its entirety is CASSPPTLPRGNIYTF.

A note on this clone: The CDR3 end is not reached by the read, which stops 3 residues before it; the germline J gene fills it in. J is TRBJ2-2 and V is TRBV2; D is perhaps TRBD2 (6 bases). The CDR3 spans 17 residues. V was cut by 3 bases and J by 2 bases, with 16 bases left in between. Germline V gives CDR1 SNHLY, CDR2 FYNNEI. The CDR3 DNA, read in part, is TGTGCCAGCAGTGACCGTGGGGGGTCATTCAACACCGGGGAG. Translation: CASSDRGGSFNTGE. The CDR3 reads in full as CASSDRGGSFNTGELFF.

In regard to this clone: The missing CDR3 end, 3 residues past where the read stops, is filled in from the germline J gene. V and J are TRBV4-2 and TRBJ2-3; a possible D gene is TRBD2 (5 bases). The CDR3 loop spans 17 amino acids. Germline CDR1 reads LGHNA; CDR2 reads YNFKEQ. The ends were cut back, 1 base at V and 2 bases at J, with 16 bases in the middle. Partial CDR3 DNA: TGTGCCAGCAGCCAAGCTTCGGGGTCCTCTTTCACAGATACG. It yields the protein CASSQASGSSFTDT. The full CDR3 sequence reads CASSQASGSSFTDTQYF.

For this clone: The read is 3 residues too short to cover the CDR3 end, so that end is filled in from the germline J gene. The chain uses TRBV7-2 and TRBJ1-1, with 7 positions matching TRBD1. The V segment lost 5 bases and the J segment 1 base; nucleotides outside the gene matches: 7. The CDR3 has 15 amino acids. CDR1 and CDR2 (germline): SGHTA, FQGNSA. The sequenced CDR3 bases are TGTGCCAGCAGCCCCCCGGGACAGAAGAACACTGAA. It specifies CASSPPGQKNTE. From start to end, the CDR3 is CASSPPGQKNTEAFF.